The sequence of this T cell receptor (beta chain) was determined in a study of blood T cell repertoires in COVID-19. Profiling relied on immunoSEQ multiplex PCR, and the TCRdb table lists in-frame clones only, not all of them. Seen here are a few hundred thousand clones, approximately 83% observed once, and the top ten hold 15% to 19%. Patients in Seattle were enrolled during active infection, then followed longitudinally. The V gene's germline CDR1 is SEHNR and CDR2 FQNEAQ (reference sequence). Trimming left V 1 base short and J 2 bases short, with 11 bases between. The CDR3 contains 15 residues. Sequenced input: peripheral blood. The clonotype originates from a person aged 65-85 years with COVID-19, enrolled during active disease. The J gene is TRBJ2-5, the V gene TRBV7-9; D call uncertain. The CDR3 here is CASSLGGIWQETQYF. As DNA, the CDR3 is TGTGCCAGCAGCTTAGGAGGAATCTGGCAAGAGACCCAGTACTTC.